The next 29 T cell receptor beta chains were all read from a single sample in a study of shared clonotypes between healthy human individuals. Data came from immunoSEQ multiplex PCR; TCRdb stores just in-frame clones and leaves some out. Of about 530,000 clones in the sample, almost 97% were seen once. Input material: naive CD4+ T cells sorted from blood. The subset: CD45RA+ positively selected. Every receptor here comes from a woman aged 25 to 39 in good health.

The V gene is TRBV7-8, the J gene TRBJ2-7; D is unclear. Trimming took off 2 bases at V and 0 bases at J, with 14 bases between the two ends. CDR1 is SGHVS and CDR2 is FQNEAQ in the germline V gene. This CDR3 is built from 16 residues. The CDR3 coding sequence is TGTGCCAGCAGCTTATTAATTACACTAAGCTCCTACGAGCAGTACTTC. Encoded protein: CASSLLITLSSYEQYF.

J is TRBJ2-3 and V is TRBV28; 7 bases fit TRBD1. With 10 bases clipped from V and 0 bases from J, the junction kept 4 bases outside the gene matches. CDR1 and CDR2 (germline): MDHEN, SYDVKM. The CDR3 has 13 residues. The CDR3 DNA follows: TGTGCCAACCGGGACAGTAGCACAGATACGCAGTATTTT. It specifies CANRDSSTDTQYF.

The CDR3 here is CAARRGNTIYF. The CDR3 DNA reads TGTGCCGCCAGAAGGGGAAACACCATATATTTT. This rearrangement joins TRBV21-1 to TRBJ1-3. TRBV21-1 is reported as a pseudogene. The CDR3 covers 11 residues.

The CDR3 sequence: CASSGTSKSSTDTQYF. DNA of the CDR3: TGTGCCAGCAGTGGGACTAGCAAATCTAGCACAGATACGCAGTATTTT. The chain carries TRBV2 and TRBJ2-3; 8 positions match TRBD2. The CDR3 totals 16 residues. Losses at the gene ends were 4 bases for V and 0 bases for J; bases not matched to a gene: 6. Germline CDR1 reads SNHLY; CDR2 reads FYNNEI.

V and J are TRBV15 and TRBJ2-1, with 8 bases fitting TRBD2. Trimming cost V 3 bases and J 7 bases; bases outside gene matches: 11. This CDR3 spans 16 amino acids. Germline V gene data show CDR1 as LNHNV and CDR2 as YYDKDF (reference sequence). The CDR3 spells CATSRDRGRYNNEQFF. The DNA for the CDR3 is TGTGCCACCAGCAGGGACCGCGGGAGGTACAATAATGAGCAGTTCTTC.

The gene calls are TRBV28 and TRBJ1-6, with D perhaps matching TRBD1 (6 bases). Germline CDR1 MDHEN, CDR2 SYDVKM. The V gene lost 5 bases and the J gene lost 6 bases, with 14 bases spanning the gap. This CDR3 spans 15 amino acids. The CDR3 reads CASSSAQGVNSPLHF. CDR3 DNA sequence: TGTGCCAGCAGTAGTGCACAGGGCGTTAATTCACCCCTCCACTTT.

The chain uses TRBV6-5 and TRBJ2-2, with 12 bases lining up with TRBD2. The V segment lost 4 bases and the J segment 6 bases; nucleotides outside the gene matches: 3. The CDR3 is 15 residues long. CDR1 and CDR2 from the germline V gene are MNHEY and SVGAGI. In DNA form, the CDR3 reads TGTGCCAGCAGTTCTCGGACTAGCGGGGCCGGGGAGCTGTTTTTT. Its protein is CASSSRTSGAGELFF.

The genes are TRBV4-1 and TRBJ2-6; 10 positions match TRBD1. This CDR3 region has 17 residues. J lost 4 bases, V lost 3 bases, and 6 bases had no gene match. CDR1 and CDR2 (germline): MGHRA, YSYEKL. DNA of the CDR3: TGCGCCAGCAGCCAGGGGACAGGGGTTTCCGGGGCCAACGTCCTGACTTTC. This translates into CASSQGTGVSGANVLTF.

This sequence joins TRBV6-1 and TRBJ1-5, with D unclear. The V end lost 4 bases, the J end lost 3 bases, and 7 bases lay between the germline ends. CDR1 is MNHNS, CDR2 SASEGT, per germline. The length of the CDR3 is 13 residues. Here the CDR3 reads CASSAGSNQPQHF. CDR3 sequence (DNA): TGTGCCAGCAGTGCGGGGTCCAATCAGCCCCAGCATTTT.

The chain links TRBV28 to TRBJ2-7; D ambiguous. Germline CDR1 MDHEN, CDR2 SYDVKM. V was shortened by 5 bases and J by 7 bases, with 12 bases between the two germline ends. CDR3 size: 12 residues. As DNA, the CDR3 is TGTGCCAGCAGTGGGATGATAGGAGAGCAGTACTTC. Protein: CASSGMIGEQYF.

This chain connects TRBV18 to TRBJ1-3, with TRBD1 matching over 9 bases. This CDR3 spans 17 amino acids. Per germline, CDR1 KGHSH and CDR2 LQKENI. The trim removed 1 base at V and 0 bases at J, leaving 4 bases unmatched. CDR3 in DNA: TGTGCCAGCTCACCACAGGGGACAGGGAACTCTGGAAACACCATATATTTT. Translating gives CASSPQGTGNSGNTIYF.

This chain joins TRBV23-1 and TRBJ1-5; D uncertain. TRBV23-1 is given ORF status, its function remaining uncertain. The CDR3 length is 17 residues. Trimming left V 0 bases short and J 1 base short, with 13 bases between. The CDR3 nucleotides are TGCGCCAGCAGTCAATCGAGGTACGTACAGAGCAATCAGCCCCAGCATTTT. It codes for CASSQSRYVQSNQPQHF.

This chain joins TRBV28 and TRBJ2-7; possible D gene TRBD1, 6 bases. V was shortened by 7 bases and J by 2 bases, with 12 bases between the two germline ends. CDR3 size: 13 residues. Germline V CDR1 and CDR2: MDHEN, SYDVKM. CDR3 loop: CASIPGQTYEQYF. The CDR3 region has the DNA TGTGCCAGCATCCCGGGACAAACCTACGAGCAGTACTTC.

The V and J genes are TRBV30 and TRBJ1-2; D is ambiguous. This CDR3 has 9 residues. V lost 5 bases and J 13 bases, leaving 11 bases between the germline ends. Per germline, CDR1 GTSNPN and CDR2 SVGIG (reference sequence). The CDR3, as DNA: TGTGCCTGGGGTCCCCCCCCCACCTTC. This gives the protein CAWGPPPTF. Complete variable domain (other parts from reference TRBV30 and TRBJ1-2): SQTIHQWPATLVQPVGSPLSLECTVEGTSNPNLYWYRQAAGRGLQLLFYSVGIGQISSEVPQNLSASRPQDRQFILSSKKLLLSDSGFYLCAWGPPPTFGSGTRLTVV.

The CDR3 loop is CASSIDQERHRPQHF. The DNA of the CDR3 is TGTGCCAGTAGTATAGATCAAGAGCGACACCGGCCCCAGCATTTT. The chain has TRBV19 and TRBJ1-5; no clear D. Trimming left V 0 bases short and J 9 bases short, with 15 bases between. Germline CDR1 LNHDA, CDR2 SQIVND (reference sequence). This CDR3 is 15 amino acids long.

This chain uses TRBV5-4 with TRBJ2-7; 10 bases are shared with TRBD2. Germline CDR1 reads SGHNT; CDR2 reads YYREEE (reference sequence). This CDR3 region has 15 residues. V lost 4 bases and J lost 2; bases outside the gene matches: 6. This CDR3 is CASSPTSGPTYEQYF. For the CDR3, the DNA is TGTGCCAGCAGCCCGACTAGCGGGCCAACCTACGAGCAGTACTTC.

The chain links TRBV2 to TRBJ2-1; TRBD2 matches 8 bases. Losses at the gene ends were 4 bases for V and 7 bases for J; bases not matched to a gene: 3. Per the germline V gene, CDR1 is SNHLY and CDR2 is FYNNEI. CDR3 length: 13 amino acids. CDR3 region: CASSVGTSNEQFF. The CDR3, as DNA: TGTGCCAGCAGTGTAGGGACTAGTAATGAGCAGTTCTTC.

V gene TRBV6-6 combines with J gene TRBJ2-1; 7 bases map to TRBD1. Per germline, CDR1 MNHNY and CDR2 SVGAGI (reference sequence). This CDR3 comprises 15 residues. V lost 6 bases and J lost 0; bases outside the gene matches: 5. The CDR3 reads CASRRQGSSYNEQFF. The CDR3 DNA is TGTGCCAGCAGGAGACAGGGATCCTCCTACAATGAGCAGTTCTTC.

The chain couples TRBV5-4 to TRBJ2-7; 13 bases map to TRBD2. CDR1 and CDR2 (germline): SGHNT, YYREEE (reference sequence). With 4 bases clipped from V and 2 bases from J, the junction kept 6 bases outside the gene matches. CDR3 size: 16 residues. CDR3 sequence (DNA): TGTGCCAGCAGCAGGGGACTAGCGGGGTTTACCTACGAGCAGTACTTC. This gives the protein CASSRGLAGFTYEQYF. The full variable domain, completed using reference TRBV5-4 and TRBJ2-7, is ETGVTQSPTHLIKTRGQQVTLRCSSQSGHNTVSWYQQALGQGPQFIFQYYREEENGRGNFPPRFSGLQFPNYSSELNVNALELDDSALYLCASSRGLAGFTYEQYFGPGTRLTVT.

The chain employs TRBV5-1 and TRBJ2-3; maybe TRBD2 (6 bases). Germline V gene sequence: CDR1 SGHRS, CDR2 YFSETQ. This CDR3 comprises 15 residues. V lost 1 base, J lost 4 bases, and 13 bases lay in between. DNA of the CDR3: TGCGCCAGCAGCTTGCGGCGGGACGCTCCAGATACGCAGTATTTT. It yields the protein CASSLRRDAPDTQYF.

CDR3 bases: TGCGCCAGCAGCGACAGCTATGGCTACACCTTC. It translates to CASSDSYGYTF. The chain couples TRBV5-1 to TRBJ1-2, with D perhaps matching TRBD1 (5 bases). V lost 4 bases, J lost 4 bases, and 5 bases lay in between. This CDR3 has 11 residues. Germline-derived CDR1 and CDR2 are SGHRS and YFSETQ. Drawing the rest from reference TRBV5-1 and TRBJ1-2, the complete variable domain is KAGVTQTPRYLIKTRGQQVTLSCSPISGHRSVSWYQQTPGQGLQFLFEYFSETQRNKGNFPGRFSGRQFSNSRSEMNVSTLELGDSALYLCASSDSYGYTFGSGTRLTVV.

This chain links TRBV27 with TRBJ2-5; TRBD1 aligns across 10 bases. After removal of 5 bases from V and 4 bases from J, the junction contained 4 bases not matched to a gene. CDR3 length equals 14 residues. CDR1 and CDR2 from the germline V gene are MNHEY and SMNVEV (reference sequence). The CDR3 region is CASSPDRGSETQYF. The CDR3 region has the DNA TGTGCCAGCAGTCCGGACAGGGGGTCAGAGACCCAGTACTTC.

This sequence joins TRBV5-1 and TRBJ2-1; TRBD1 is a possible D gene (5 bases). Deletions cut 4 bases from V and 7 bases from J, with 12 bases between. The CDR3 contains 13 residues. Germline V gives CDR1 SGHRS, CDR2 YFSETQ. The CDR3 DNA follows: TGCGCCAGCAGCCCAGGGTCGTCGAATGAGCAGTTCTTC. Translation: CASSPGSSNEQFF. Full variable domain (remainder filled in from reference TRBV5-1 and TRBJ2-1): KAGVTQTPRYLIKTRGQQVTLSCSPISGHRSVSWYQQTPGQGLQFLFEYFSETQRNKGNFPGRFSGRQFSNSRSEMNVSTLELGDSALYLCASSPGSSNEQFFGPGTRLTVL.

In this sample, this clone turned up once. V and J are TRBV28 and TRBJ1-1, with unresolved D. Per the germline V gene, CDR1 is MDHEN and CDR2 is SYDVKM. V was clipped by 3 bases and J by 3 bases, with 11 bases between them. The CDR3 has 14 amino acids. This chain's CDR3 is CASSLQAWDTEAFF. CDR3 nucleotides: TGTGCCAGCAGTTTGCAGGCCTGGGACACTGAAGCTTTCTTT.

This sequence joins TRBV9 and TRBJ1-5, with 8 bases that match TRBD1. Per germline, CDR1 SGDLS and CDR2 YYNGEE. The junction had 7 bases not matched to a gene; V was cut back by 3 bases and J by 2 bases. The CDR3 loop spans 16 amino acids. The DNA of the CDR3 is TGTGCCAGCAGCGACGGGACAGGCTCGGGCAATCAGCCCCAGCATTTT. Translated: CASSDGTGSGNQPQHF.

The J gene is TRBJ2-7, the V gene TRBV7-3; D remains ambiguous. Deletions cut 0 bases from V and 4 bases from J, with 7 bases between. CDR3 length equals 13 residues. The germline CDR1 and CDR2 sequences are SGHTA and FQGTGA. The CDR3 DNA sequence: TGTGCCAGCAGCTTAACATTGGGATACGAGCAGTACTTC. The encoded protein is CASSLTLGYEQYF.

The chain employs TRBV11-2 and TRBJ2-7; 14 bases are a match to TRBD2. The CDR3 loop spans 16 amino acids. Germline trimming cut 3 bases from V and 7 bases from J; bases unmatched to any gene: 8. The germline V gene encodes CDR1 SGHAT and CDR2 FQNNGV. The CDR3: CASSFLETSGRVEQYF. Written as DNA, the CDR3 is TGTGCCAGCAGCTTTCTCGAGACTAGCGGGAGGGTTGAGCAGTACTTC.

The genes are TRBV10-3 and TRBJ2-3; perhaps TRBD1 as D (5 bases). CDR1 and CDR2 from the germline V gene are ENHRY and SYGVKD. Between the trimmed V and J ends, which lost 4 bases and 0 bases, there was a span of 11 bases. This CDR3 has 15 amino acids. The DNA of the CDR3 is TGTGCCATCAGTGGACAGCTACTTAGCACAGATACGCAGTATTTT. Protein product: CAISGQLLSTDTQYF.

The chain joins TRBV7-2 to TRBJ2-1; possibly TRBD2 for D (5 bases). This CDR3 has 15 amino acids. The V end was cut by 2 bases, the J end by 4 bases, with 12 bases between. CDR1 SGHTA and CDR2 FQGNSA come from the germline V gene. The chain's CDR3 is CASSLMLAAYNEQFF. Here the CDR3 DNA reads TGTGCCAGCAGCTTAATGCTAGCTGCGTACAATGAGCAGTTCTTC.